A few counts support the clone carrying this T cell receptor (beta chain). These data come from a study of T-cell memory formation after mild COVID-19. Overall study: Clustering of TCRs was largely donor specific.

This CDR3 is 16 amino acids long. Trimming cost V 6 bases and J 2 bases; bases outside gene matches: 9. Germline V gene sequence: CDR1 MNHNS, CDR2 SASEGT. It was 5'RACE with constant-segment primers that produced the TCR alpha and TCR beta cDNA libraries, which carried sample barcodes and UMIs. TCRdb processed the 5' RACE reads anew with MiXCR; each CDR3 protein has one entry. The table lists 75,000 to 95,000 distinct CDR3 sequences, about 13% of them singletons. The V gene is TRBV6-1, the J gene TRBJ1-5, with TRBD1 identical over 8 bases. The sequenced material came from PBMCs or a T cell subset sorted from them (not recorded which). The clonotype was recovered from an adult woman who had mild COVID-19 (a few samples of this study predate the infection). Cell type and time point are not known. The CDR3 nucleotides are TGTGCCAGCAGCATTCAGGGGGCTGGGGGCAATCAGCCCCAGCATTTT. This translates into CASSIQGAGGNQPQHF.